These T cell receptor beta chains were read from a single sample in a study of Ad26.COV2.S vaccination and SARS-CoV-2 variants. Data came from immunoSEQ multiplex PCR; TCRdb stores just in-frame clones and leaves some out. The sample lists some 340,000 clones, 86% occurring once. The sequencing here drew on peripheral blood, taken in a trial of Ad26.COV2.S vaccine versus placebo. The source of these receptors is a person between 18 and 65 years old who received the Ad26.COV2.S COVID-19 vaccine or a placebo. CDR3s include the opening cysteine and the closing phenylalanine or tryptophan. Fields, in order: CDR3 DNA, CDR3 protein, V gene, J gene, clone size, D gene. A D gene is named only where the DNA matches it firmly. The size entry is marked missing in some rows and otherwise reads once, few, many or a size class.

TGTGCCAGCAGCGTAGGGGGTATGGACACTGAAGCTTTCTTT	CASSVGGMDTEAFF	TRBV9	TRBJ1-1	NA	NA
TGTGCCAGCAGTCCGACCGACAGGGTGAATGGCTACACCTTC	CASSPTDRVNGYTF	TRBV27	TRBJ1-2	once	TRBD1
TGTGCCATCAGGGTGGACAGGGGGTTTGAAGCTTTCTTT	CAIRVDRGFEAFF	TRBV10-3	TRBJ1-1	NA	TRBD1
TGCGCCAGCAGCACAATGGGGGTAGCCGGAGGCTACACCTTC	CASSTMGVAGGYTF	TRBV5-1	TRBJ1-2	once	NA
TGTGCCAGCAGCTCAAGAAGCGGGGATTACACAGATACGCAGTATTTT	CASSSRSGDYTDTQYF	TRBV9	TRBJ2-3	NA	TRBD2
TGTGCCTCCAACAGGGGGCAATCTACAGATACGCAGTATTTT	CASNRGQSTDTQYF	TRBV19	TRBJ2-3	NA	TRBD1
TGTGCCAGCAGTGGGGAAGTAGCGGTAAAACACAATGAGCAGTTCTTC	CASSGEVAVKHNEQFF	TRBV2	TRBJ2-1	NA	NA
TGCAGCGCAGGACATACGACCTACGAGCAGTACTTC	CSAGHTTYEQYF	TRBV29-1	TRBJ2-7	NA	NA
TGTGCCAGCAGTGCTGGGGACCCCGCTAGGGCCTATAATTCACCCCTCCACTTT	CASSAGDPARAYNSPLHF	TRBV2	TRBJ1-6	many	NA
TGTGCCAGCAGCAGGGGACGCTATAATTCACCCCTCCACTCACCCCTCCACTTT	CASSRGRYNSPLHSPLHF	TRBV9	TRBJ1-6	NA	NA
TGTGCCAGCAATACACAGGGCGGCTATGGCTACACCTTC	CASNTQGGYGYTF	TRBV2	TRBJ1-2	once	NA
TGTGCCAGCTCACCGGACCAGAACACTGAAGCTTTCTTT	CASSPDQNTEAFF	TRBV18	TRBJ1-1	once	NA
TGCAGTGCGTCGGGGGCGCCCGGCTACACCTTC	CSASGAPGYTF	TRBV20-1	TRBJ1-2	once	NA
TGTGCCAGCAGCTCCGGAGTGACTGGGGCGGGAGAGACCCAGTACTTC	CASSSGVTGAGETQYF	TRBV11-2	TRBJ2-5	NA	NA
TGTGCCAGCAGTAAGAGACAGGGTCGGGGTAACACTGAAGCTTTCTTT	CASSKRQGRGNTEAFF	TRBV27	TRBJ1-1	NA	TRBD1
TGTGCCAGTAGTCCCTCGGGGACGACGCCAACCTACGAGCAGTACTTC	CASSPSGTTPTYEQYF	TRBV19	TRBJ2-7	NA	NA
TGTGCCAGCTCACCAGTATACCAGGGTGAAGCTTTCTTT	CASSPVYQGEAFF	TRBV18	TRBJ1-1	NA	NA
TGTGCCAGCAGCCCAGGGGTCGGCTACGAGCAGTACTTC	CASSPGVGYEQYF	TRBV6-2/TRBV6-3	TRBJ2-7	few	NA
TGTGCCAGCTCCCTGGATATAGAGACCCAGTACTTC	CASSLDIETQYF	TRBV18	TRBJ2-5	NA	NA
TGTGCCAGCAGCCCCTTGACAAAGGATTCACCCCTCCACTTT	CASSPLTKDSPLHF	TRBV14	TRBJ1-6	few	NA
TGTGCCACCAGTGATCCCCCCGCGGATACGCAGTATTTT	CATSDPPADTQYF	TRBV24-1	TRBJ2-3	NA	NA